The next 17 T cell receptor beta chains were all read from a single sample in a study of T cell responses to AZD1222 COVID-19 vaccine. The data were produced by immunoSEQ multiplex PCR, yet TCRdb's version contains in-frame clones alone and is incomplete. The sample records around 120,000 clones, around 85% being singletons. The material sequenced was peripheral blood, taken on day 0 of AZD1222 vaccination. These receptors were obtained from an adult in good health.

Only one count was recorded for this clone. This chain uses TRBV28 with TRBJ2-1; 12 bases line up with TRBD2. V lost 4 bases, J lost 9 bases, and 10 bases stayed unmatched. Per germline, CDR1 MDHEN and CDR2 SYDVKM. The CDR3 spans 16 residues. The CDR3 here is CASSSGLAGLTAEQFF. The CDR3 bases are TGTGCCAGCAGTTCCGGACTAGCGGGGTTGACGGCTGAGCAGTTCTTC.

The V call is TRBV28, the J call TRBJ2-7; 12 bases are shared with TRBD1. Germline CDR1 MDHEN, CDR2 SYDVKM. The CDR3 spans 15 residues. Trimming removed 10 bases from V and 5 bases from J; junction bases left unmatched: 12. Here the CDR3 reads CATMSWGQGANEQYF. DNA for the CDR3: TGTGCCACCATGAGTTGGGGACAGGGGGCGAACGAGCAGTACTTC.

This CDR3 is CASKRQGSGNTIYF. CDR3 DNA sequence: TGTGCCAGCAAAAGACAGGGTTCTGGAAACACCATATATTTT. The chain is built from TRBV2 and TRBJ1-3; 7 nucleotides line up with TRBD1. Trimming removed 7 bases from V and 1 base from J; junction bases left unmatched: 4. The CDR3 consists of 14 residues. CDR1 is SNHLY, CDR2 FYNNEI, per germline.

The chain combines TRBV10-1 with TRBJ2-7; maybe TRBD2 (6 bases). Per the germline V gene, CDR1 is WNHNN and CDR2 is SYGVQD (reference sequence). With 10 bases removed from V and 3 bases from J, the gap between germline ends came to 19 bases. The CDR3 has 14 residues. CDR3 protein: CAIPLEGTFYEQYF. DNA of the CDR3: TGCGCCATCCCTTTGGAGGGGACCTTCTACGAGCAGTACTTC.

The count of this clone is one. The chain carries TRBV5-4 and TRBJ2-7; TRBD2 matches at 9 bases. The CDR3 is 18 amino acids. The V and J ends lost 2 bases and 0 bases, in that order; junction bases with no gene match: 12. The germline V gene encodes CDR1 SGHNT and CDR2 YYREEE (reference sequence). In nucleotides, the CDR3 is TGTGCCAGCAGCTTTGAGAGGCGGGGGGGATCCGGCTCCTACGAGCAGTACTTC. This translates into CASSFERRGGSGSYEQYF. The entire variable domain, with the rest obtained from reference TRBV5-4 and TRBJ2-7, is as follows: ETGVTQSPTHLIKTRGQQVTLRCSSQSGHNTVSWYQQALGQGPQFIFQYYREEENGRGNFPPRFSGLQFPNYSSELNVNALELDDSALYLCASSFERRGGSGSYEQYFGPGTRLTVT.

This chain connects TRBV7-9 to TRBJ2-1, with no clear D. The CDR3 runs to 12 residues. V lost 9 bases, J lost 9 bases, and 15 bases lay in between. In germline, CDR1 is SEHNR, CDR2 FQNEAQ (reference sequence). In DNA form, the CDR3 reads TGTGCCAGTAGAACGGCCTCCGGTGAGCAGTTCTTC. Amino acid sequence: CASRTASGEQFF.

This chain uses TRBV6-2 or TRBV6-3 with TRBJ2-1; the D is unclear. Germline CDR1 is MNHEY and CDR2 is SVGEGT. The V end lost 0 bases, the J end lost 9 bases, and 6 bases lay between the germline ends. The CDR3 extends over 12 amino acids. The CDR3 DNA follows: TGTGCCAGCAGTTACTCGGTCGGTGAGCAGTTCTTC. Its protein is CASSYSVGEQFF.

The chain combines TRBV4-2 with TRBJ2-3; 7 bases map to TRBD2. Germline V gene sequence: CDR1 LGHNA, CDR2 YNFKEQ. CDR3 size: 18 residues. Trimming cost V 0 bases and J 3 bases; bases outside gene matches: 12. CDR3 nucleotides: TGTGCCAGCAGCCAAGAGCGTCGGGGGGTTGAGATTACAGATACGCAGTATTTT. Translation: CASSQERRGVEITDTQYF.

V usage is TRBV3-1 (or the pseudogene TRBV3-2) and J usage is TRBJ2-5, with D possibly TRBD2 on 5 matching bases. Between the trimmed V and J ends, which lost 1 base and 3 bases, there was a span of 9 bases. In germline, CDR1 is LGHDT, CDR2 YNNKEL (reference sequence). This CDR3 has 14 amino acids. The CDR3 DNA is TGTGCCAGCAGCCAAGGGACTTGGGAAGAGACCCAGTACTTC. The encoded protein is CASSQGTWEETQYF.

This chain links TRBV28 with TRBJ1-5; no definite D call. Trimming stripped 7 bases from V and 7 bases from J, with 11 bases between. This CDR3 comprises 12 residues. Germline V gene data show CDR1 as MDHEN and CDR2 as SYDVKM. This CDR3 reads CASTDEGQPQHF. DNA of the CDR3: TGTGCCAGCACCGACGAGGGACAGCCCCAGCATTTT.

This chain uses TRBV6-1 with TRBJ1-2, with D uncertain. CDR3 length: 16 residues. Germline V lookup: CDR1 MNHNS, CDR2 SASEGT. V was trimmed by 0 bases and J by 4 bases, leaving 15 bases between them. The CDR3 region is CASSEAQALTFYGYTF. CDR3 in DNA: TGTGCCAGCAGTGAAGCGCAGGCCCTTACCTTCTATGGCTACACCTTC.

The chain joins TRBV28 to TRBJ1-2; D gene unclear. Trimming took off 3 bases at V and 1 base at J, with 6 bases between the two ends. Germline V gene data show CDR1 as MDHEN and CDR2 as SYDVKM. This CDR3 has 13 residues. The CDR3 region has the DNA TGTGCCAGCAGTTTGGGCAGTAACTATGGCTACACCTTC. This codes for CASSLGSNYGYTF.

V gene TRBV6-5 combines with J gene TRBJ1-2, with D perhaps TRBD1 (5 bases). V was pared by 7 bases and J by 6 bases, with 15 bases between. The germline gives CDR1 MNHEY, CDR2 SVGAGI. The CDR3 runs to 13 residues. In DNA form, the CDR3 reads TGTGCCAGCACCCTGGCAGGGAGGAATGGCTACACCTTC. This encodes CASTLAGRNGYTF.

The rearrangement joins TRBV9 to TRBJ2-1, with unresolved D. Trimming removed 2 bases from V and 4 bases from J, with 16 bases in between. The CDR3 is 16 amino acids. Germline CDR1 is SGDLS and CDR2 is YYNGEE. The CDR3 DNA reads TGTGCCAGCAGCGTTTCACTGGACGTCGGGTACAATGAGCAGTTCTTC. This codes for CASSVSLDVGYNEQFF.

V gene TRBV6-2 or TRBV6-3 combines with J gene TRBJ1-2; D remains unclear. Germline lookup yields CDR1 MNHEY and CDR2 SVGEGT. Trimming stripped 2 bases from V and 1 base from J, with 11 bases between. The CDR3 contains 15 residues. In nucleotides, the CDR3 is TGTGCCAGCAGTTACGGCAGGTCGGGTAACTATGGCTACACCTTC. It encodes CASSYGRSGNYGYTF.

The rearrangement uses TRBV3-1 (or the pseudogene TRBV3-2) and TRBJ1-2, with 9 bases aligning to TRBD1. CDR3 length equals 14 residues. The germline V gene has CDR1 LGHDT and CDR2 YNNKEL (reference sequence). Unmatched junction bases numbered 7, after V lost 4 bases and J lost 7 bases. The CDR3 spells CASSRAQGAGGYTF. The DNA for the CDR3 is TGTGCCAGCAGCCGAGCACAGGGGGCGGGTGGCTACACCTTC.

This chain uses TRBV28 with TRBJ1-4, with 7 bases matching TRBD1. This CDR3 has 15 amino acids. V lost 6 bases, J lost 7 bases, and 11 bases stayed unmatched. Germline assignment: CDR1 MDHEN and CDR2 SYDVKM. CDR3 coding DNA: TGTGCCAGCAGACCACCACAGGGGTGGGCTGAAAAACTGTTTTTT. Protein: CASRPPQGWAEKLFF.